This TCR beta chain derives from a study of cytomegalovirus exposure and HLA in healthy donors. Study information: An early release of data contained 70 million to 95 million unique TCRs, which came from HLA-typed donors.

PCR primers comprised 60 Vbeta and 13 Jbeta primers. Original analysis: A follow-up analysis tallied about 88 million unique TCR beta chains, about 10 million shared. TCRdb's copy holds only in-frame clones and misses some; the assay was immunoSEQ multiplex PCR. V and J calls and clone size are as listed in that table; D and trimming were resolved from the DNA. There are 150,000 or so clones in the sample; around 75% occur only once, and 3.1% lies in the top ten. The CDR3 spans 18 residues. V was trimmed by 5 bases and J by 8 bases, leaving 28 bases between them. With regard to this clone: Its antigen remains unidentified.

Study-wide points: There were over 150 TCR beta chains listed as cytomegalovirus-associated. In an earlier analysis, productive rearrangement rates for most beta V segments clustered near 90% or 30%.

J is TRBJ2-1 and V is TRBV23-1; possibly TRBD2 for D (6 bases). TRBV23-1 is marked as an open reading frame, function uncertain. The sequence came from a male donor in good health and CMV-seronegative. Sequences were obtained from PBMCs. CDR3 nucleotides: TGCGCCAGCAGTGGAAGGAGGAGGGTGATATTGAGGATGGATGAGCAGTTCTTC. Amino acid sequence: CASSGRRRVILRMDEQFF.